This T cell receptor beta chain originates from a study of T cell changes during pregnancy in multiple sclerosis. Trimming at V came to 1 base and at J to 4 bases, leaving 9 bases not matched to a gene. The germline V gene encodes CDR1 LGHNA and CDR2 YNFKEQ. The CDR3 totals 17 residues. Assay: immunoSEQ multiplex PCR; the TCRdb copy retains only in-frame clones and omits some. Here the sample spans some 61,000 clones, roughly nine tenths being singletons. The chain joins TRBV4-2 to TRBJ1-2; 10 nucleotides match TRBD1. The source material was peripheral blood, sampled in the second trimester of pregnancy. The sequence derives from a female donor with multiple sclerosis, enrolled in a pregnancy study. This CDR3 is CASSQATFGTGAYGYTF. The DNA of the CDR3 is TGTGCCAGCAGCCAAGCCACCTTCGGGACAGGGGCCTATGGCTACACCTTC.